One and the same sample provided the 15 T cell receptor beta chains below, sequenced in a study of blood T cells in healthy people across ages. Using a J-beta primer mix together with a sample-barcoded 5' primer, a second PCR was run for about 6 to 11 cycles. TCRdb processed the 5' RACE reads anew with MiXCR; each CDR3 protein has one entry. The sample records over 1,500,000 distinct CDR3 sequences, roughly 49% being singletons. The sequenced sample was blood. The receptors stem from a woman in her thirties or forties in good health.

The rearrangement joins TRBV5-1 to TRBJ2-1; D gene ambiguous. Trimming removed 0 bases at V and 3 bases at J, with 10 bases between. The CDR3 length is 15 residues. Germline CDR1 SGHRS, CDR2 YFSETQ. The CDR3 nucleotides read TGCGCCAGCAGCTTGGCCGTGACGGACTACAATGAGCAGTTCTTC. This translates into CASSLAVTDYNEQFF.

The V gene is TRBV2, the J gene TRBJ2-1; D possibly matches TRBD1 or TRBD2 (6 bases each). The CDR3 has 14 residues. Trimming took off 1 base at V and 7 bases at J, with 11 bases between the two ends. The germline gives CDR1 SNHLY, CDR2 FYNNEI. CDR3 DNA: TGTGCCAGCAGTGAAGACGGGGGCTCGAATGAGCAGTTCTTC. Translated: CASSEDGGSNEQFF.

The chain carries TRBV2 and TRBJ2-7; 7 positions match TRBD1. The V gene end was trimmed by 10 bases and the J gene end by 5 bases; junction bases not matched to a gene: 11. This CDR3 has 13 residues. The germline gives CDR1 SNHLY, CDR2 FYNNEI. The CDR3 here is CANRKTGWDEQYF. The CDR3 coding sequence is TGTGCCAACCGAAAGACAGGGTGGGACGAGCAGTACTTC.

The chain recombines TRBV27 with TRBJ1-2; tentatively, D is TRBD1 (6 bases). This CDR3 has 16 amino acids. CDR1 MNHEY and CDR2 SMNVEV come from the germline V gene (reference sequence). Trimming stripped 5 bases from V and 4 bases from J, with 20 bases between. CDR3 DNA: TGTGCCAGCAGTCCCTCACAGGGAGGGGTCCGCTATGGCTACACCTTC. Its translation is CASSPSQGGVRYGYTF.

This clonotype was seen more than once but under ten times. The V and J genes are TRBV4-1 and TRBJ2-7; maybe TRBD1 (5 bases). Germline V gene sequence: CDR1 MGHRA, CDR2 YSYEKL. CDR3 length: 15 residues. The ends were cut back, 1 base at V and 4 bases at J, with 14 bases in the middle. The CDR3 spells CASSQGTLSPYEQYF. For the CDR3, the DNA is TGCGCCAGCAGCCAAGGGACATTGTCTCCATACGAGCAGTACTTC.

This chain joins TRBV12-3 or TRBV12-4 and TRBJ2-7; D perhaps matches TRBD1 (6 bases). V was cut by 3 bases and J by 3 bases, with 12 bases left in between. CDR3 length equals 14 residues. The CDR3, as DNA: TGTGCCAGCAGTTTCGGACAGATCGTCTACGAGCAGTACTTC. Amino acids: CASSFGQIVYEQYF.

The V and J genes are TRBV20-1 and TRBJ1-4; the D is unclear. The CDR3 sequence is 14 residues long. The germline V gene encodes CDR1 DFQATT and CDR2 SNEGSKA (reference sequence). The V and J ends lost 6 bases and 1 base respectively, with 12 bases between them. CDR3 DNA: TGCAGTGCCCTAGCCGCAGGAACTAATGAAAAACTGTTTTTT. It specifies CSALAAGTNEKLFF.

The sample holds a few counts of this clonotype. The CDR3 is CSTWVVAGYNEQFF. The CDR3, as DNA: TGCAGCACTTGGGTGGTAGCGGGGTACAATGAGCAGTTCTTC. The genes are TRBV29-1 and TRBJ2-1, with 8 nucleotides matching TRBD2. CDR1 and CDR2 from the germline V gene are SQVTM and ANQGSEA. The J segment lost 4 bases and the V segment lost 8 bases, leaving 10 bases of the junction unmatched. The CDR3 extends over 14 amino acids.

A remark on this clonotype: A read error may be the cause here, since a much bigger clone is one base away. The chain couples TRBV7-2 to TRBJ2-7; maybe TRBD1 (6 bases). Germline CDR1 SGHTA, CDR2 FQGNSA. The CDR3 loop spans 14 amino acids. CDR3 nucleotide sequence: TGTGCCGGCAGCTTGAACAGGGTCTCCTACGAGCAGTACTTC. This gives the protein CAGSLNRVSYEQYF.

This rearrangement joins TRBV7-2 to TRBJ2-4, with TRBD1 matching over 8 bases. The DNA matches TRBJ2-5 better at its end, which makes the J call doubtful. The CDR3 runs 13 residues. Per germline, CDR1 SGHTA and CDR2 FQGNSA. The CDR3 nucleotides read TGTGCCAGCAGACAAGGACAGGGACAGACCCAGTACTTC. It translates to CASRQGQGQTQYF.

This chain connects TRBV28 to TRBJ2-5; D might be TRBD2 (7 bases). V was clipped by 6 bases and J by 4 bases, with 15 bases between them. CDR3 size: 14 residues. Per germline, CDR1 MDHEN and CDR2 SYDVKM. The CDR3 coding sequence is TGTGCCAGCAGGCTACCGGGGGGCCCAGAGACCCAGTACTTC. Its protein is CASRLPGGPETQYF. Full variable domain (outside the CDR3, taken from reference TRBV28 and TRBJ2-5): DVKVTQSSRYLVKRTGEKVFLECVQDMDHENMFWYRQDPGLGLRLIYFSYDVKMKEKGDIPEGYSVSREKKERFSLILESASTNQTSMYLCASRLPGGPETQYFGPGTRLLVL.

V usage is TRBV5-6 and J usage is TRBJ2-1; D might be TRBD2 (6 bases). V lost 4 bases and J 0 bases, leaving 14 bases between the germline ends. CDR3 length equals 16 residues. Germline assignment: CDR1 SGHDT and CDR2 YYEEEE. CDR3 in amino acids: CASSPAGPSSYNEQFF. The CDR3 nucleotides are TGTGCCAGCAGCCCCGCGGGACCTAGCTCCTACAATGAGCAGTTCTTC.

There are a few counts of this clonotype. The chain employs TRBV7-2 and TRBJ2-1, with TRBD1 identical over 7 bases. Per the germline V gene, CDR1 is SGHTA and CDR2 is FQGNSA. There are 13 residues in the CDR3. J was trimmed by 9 bases and V by 4 bases; bases with no gene match: 6. The CDR3 DNA follows: TGTGCCAGCAGCTCCGACAGGGCGGCTGAGCAGTTCTTC. This gives the protein CASSSDRAAEQFF.

The chain carries TRBV27 and TRBJ2-3; D is perhaps TRBD1 or TRBD2 (5 bases each). Trimming removed 3 bases from V and 10 bases from J, with 20 bases in between. CDR1 MNHEY and CDR2 SMNVEV come from the germline V gene (reference sequence). The CDR3 loop spans 15 amino acids. The CDR3 bases are TGTGCCAGCAGTTTTTCTGGGACCAGAGGAGCAGCGCAGTATTTT. It translates to CASSFSGTRGAAQYF.

The rearrangement links TRBV11-3 to TRBJ2-1, with D hard to call. Germline values: CDR1 SGHNT, CDR2 YENEEA. V was cut by 5 bases and J by 9 bases, with 11 bases left in between. CDR3 length equals 12 residues. CDR3 DNA: TGTGCCAGCAGCACCCGGTTCGGTGAGCAGTTCTTC. As protein: CASSTRFGEQFF.